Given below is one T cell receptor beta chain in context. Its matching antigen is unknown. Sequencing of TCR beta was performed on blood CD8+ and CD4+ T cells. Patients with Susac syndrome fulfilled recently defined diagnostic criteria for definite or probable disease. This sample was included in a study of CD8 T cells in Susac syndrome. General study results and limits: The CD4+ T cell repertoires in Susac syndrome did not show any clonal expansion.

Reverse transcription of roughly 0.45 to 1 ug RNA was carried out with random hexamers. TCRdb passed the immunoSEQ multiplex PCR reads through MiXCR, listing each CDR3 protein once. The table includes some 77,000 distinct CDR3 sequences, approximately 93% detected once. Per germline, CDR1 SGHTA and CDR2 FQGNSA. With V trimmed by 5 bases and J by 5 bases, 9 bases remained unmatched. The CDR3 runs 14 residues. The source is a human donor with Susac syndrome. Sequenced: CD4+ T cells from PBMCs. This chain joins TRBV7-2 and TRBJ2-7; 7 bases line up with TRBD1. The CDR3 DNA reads TGTGCCAGCAGCGTTCAGACAGGGCCCGACGAGCAGTACTTC. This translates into CASSVQTGPDEQYF.